This T cell receptor (beta chain) was identified during a study of cytomegalovirus exposure and HLA in healthy donors. This CDR3 region has 17 residues. Germline CDR1 and CDR2: SGHRS and YFSETQ. Trimming removed 4 bases from V and 6 bases from J; junction bases left unmatched: 13. General study results and limits: Later analysis identified a missense DCLRE1C variant that was linked to TCR beta V- and J-gene trimming.

Concerning this clone itself: Its antigen remains unknown.

Nominal health characterized the donors when sampled, though unrecorded immune exposures were likely. The PCR used 60 Vbeta and 13 Jbeta primers. Here immunoSEQ multiplex PCR was the method, and the copy in TCRdb shows in-frame clones only, minus some. The repertoire holds about 210,000 clones, with 78% as singletons. This clonotype originated in a woman in her 30s in good health and CMV-seropositive. What was sequenced was PBMCs. The chain combines TRBV5-1 with TRBJ2-7, with 13 bases lining up with TRBD2. CDR3 residues: CASSKGLAGALSGEQYF. The CDR3 DNA reads as TGCGCCAGCAGCAAAGGACTAGCGGGGGCGTTGAGCGGCGAGCAGTACTTC.